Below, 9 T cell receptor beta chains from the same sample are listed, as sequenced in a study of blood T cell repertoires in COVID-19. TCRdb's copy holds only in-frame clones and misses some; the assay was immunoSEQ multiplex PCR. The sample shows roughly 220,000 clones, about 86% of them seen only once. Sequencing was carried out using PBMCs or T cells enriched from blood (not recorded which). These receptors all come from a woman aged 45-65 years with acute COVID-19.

CDR3 protein: CASSIRGSYNEQFF. CDR3 DNA sequence: TGTGCCAGTAGTATAAGGGGTTCCTACAATGAGCAGTTCTTC. This chain connects TRBV19 to TRBJ2-1; D perhaps matches TRBD1 (5 bases). Per the germline V gene, CDR1 is LNHDA and CDR2 is SQIVND (reference sequence). V was pared by 2 bases and J by 1 base, with 6 bases between. CDR3 length: 14 amino acids.

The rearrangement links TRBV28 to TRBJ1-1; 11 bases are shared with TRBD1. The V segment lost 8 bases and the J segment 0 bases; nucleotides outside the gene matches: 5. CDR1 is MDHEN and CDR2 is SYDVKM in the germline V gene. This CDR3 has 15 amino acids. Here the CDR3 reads CASLWDRGMNTEAFF. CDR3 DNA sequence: TGTGCCAGCTTATGGGACAGGGGGATGAACACTGAAGCTTTCTTT.

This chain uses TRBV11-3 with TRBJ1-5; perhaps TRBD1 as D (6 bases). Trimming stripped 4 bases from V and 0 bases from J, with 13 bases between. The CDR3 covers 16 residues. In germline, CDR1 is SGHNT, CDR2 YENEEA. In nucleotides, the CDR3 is TGTGCCAGCAGCTCAAAAAAGGGGGATAGCAATCAGCCCCAGCATTTT. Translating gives CASSSKKGDSNQPQHF.

Written as DNA, the CDR3 is TGCAGCGTTGAAGAACCTAGCCCGGGACAGGACCTTCTTTGGGGGTACTTC. Translating gives CSVEEPSPGQDLLWGYF. V and J are TRBV29-1 and TRBJ2-7; 8 bases are a match to TRBD1. In germline, CDR1 is SQVTM, CDR2 ANQGSEA. The CDR3 extends over 17 amino acids. V was pared by 0 bases and J by 12 bases, with 22 bases of the junction left unmatched.

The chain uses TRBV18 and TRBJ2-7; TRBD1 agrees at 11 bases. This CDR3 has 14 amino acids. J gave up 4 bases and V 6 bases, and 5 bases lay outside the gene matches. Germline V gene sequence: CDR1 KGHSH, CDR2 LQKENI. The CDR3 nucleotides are TGTGCCAGCTCGGACGGACAGGGGGCTTACGAGCAGTACTTC. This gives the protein CASSDGQGAYEQYF.

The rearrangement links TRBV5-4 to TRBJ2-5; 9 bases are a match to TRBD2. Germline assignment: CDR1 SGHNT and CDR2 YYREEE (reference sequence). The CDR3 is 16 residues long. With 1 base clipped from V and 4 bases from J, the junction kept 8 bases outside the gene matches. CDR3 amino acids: CASSLPGLATRETQYF. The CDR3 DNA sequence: TGTGCCAGCAGCTTGCCGGGACTAGCAACTAGAGAGACCCAGTACTTC.

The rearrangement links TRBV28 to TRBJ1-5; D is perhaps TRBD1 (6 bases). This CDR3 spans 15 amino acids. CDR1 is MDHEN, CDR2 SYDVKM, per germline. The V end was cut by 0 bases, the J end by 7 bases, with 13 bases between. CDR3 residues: CASSLWGAQGQPQHF. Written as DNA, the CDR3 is TGTGCCAGCAGTTTATGGGGGGCGCAGGGCCAGCCCCAGCATTTT.

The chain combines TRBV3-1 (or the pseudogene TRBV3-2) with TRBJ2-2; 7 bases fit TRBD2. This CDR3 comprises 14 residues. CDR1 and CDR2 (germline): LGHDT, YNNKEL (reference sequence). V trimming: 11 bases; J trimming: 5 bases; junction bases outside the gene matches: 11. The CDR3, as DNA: TGTGCCTCCGAGCGGGGATGGGGGACCGGGGAGCTGTTTTTT. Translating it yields CASERGWGTGELFF.

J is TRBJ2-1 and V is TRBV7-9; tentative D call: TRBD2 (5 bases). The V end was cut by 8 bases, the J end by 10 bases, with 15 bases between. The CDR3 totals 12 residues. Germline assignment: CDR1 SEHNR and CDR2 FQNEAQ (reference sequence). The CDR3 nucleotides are TGTGCCAGCGAGGGTATGGCGGGCGAGCAGTTCTTC. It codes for CASEGMAGEQFF.